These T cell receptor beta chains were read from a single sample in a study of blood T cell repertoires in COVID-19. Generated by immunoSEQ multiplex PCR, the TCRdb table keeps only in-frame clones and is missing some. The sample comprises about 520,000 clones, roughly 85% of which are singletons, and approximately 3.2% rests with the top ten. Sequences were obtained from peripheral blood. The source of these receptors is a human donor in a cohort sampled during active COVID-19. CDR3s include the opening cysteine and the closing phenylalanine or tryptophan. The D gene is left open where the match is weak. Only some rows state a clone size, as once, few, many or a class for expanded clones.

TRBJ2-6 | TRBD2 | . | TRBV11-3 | TGTGCCAGCAGCTTAGCTTGGACTAGCGGGATCGTATCTGGGGCCAACGTCCTGACTTTC | CASSLAWTSGIVSGANVLTF
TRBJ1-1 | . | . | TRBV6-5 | TGTGCCAGCACCCCTGGCGGGGGGGTGAGCGCTGAAGCTTTCTTT | CASTPGGGVSAEAFF
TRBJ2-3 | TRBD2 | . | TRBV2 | TGTGCCAGCAGTGGAGAACGACTAGCGGGAGGGCCCTCAGATACGCAGTATTTT | CASSGERLAGGPSDTQYF
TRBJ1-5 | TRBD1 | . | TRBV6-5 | TGTGCCAGCAGCCGCGGACAGGGAGGGGCACAGCCCCAGCATTTT | CASSRGQGGAQPQHF
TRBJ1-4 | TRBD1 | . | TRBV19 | TGTGCCAGTCGACGACAGGGCACAACTAATGAAAAACTGTTTTTT | CASRRQGTTNEKLFF
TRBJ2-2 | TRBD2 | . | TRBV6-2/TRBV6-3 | TGTGCCAGCAGTTACTCGAAGTTGCGACTAGCGCGAAACTCGGGGCTGTTTTTT | CASSYSKLRLARNSGLFF
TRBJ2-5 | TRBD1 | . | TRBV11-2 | TGTGCCAGCAGGATACAGGGGGTTAATCAAGAGACCCAGTACTTC | CASRIQGVNQETQYF
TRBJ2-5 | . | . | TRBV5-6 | TGTGCCAGCAGCTTGAGGTCGAGGGAGACCCAGTACTTC | CASSLRSRETQYF
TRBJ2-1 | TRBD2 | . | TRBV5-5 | TGTGCCAGCAGCCAGCGGACTAGCGGGAGTATGGATGAGCAGTTCTTC | CASSQRTSGSMDEQFF
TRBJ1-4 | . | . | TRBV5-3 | TGTGCCAGAAGCTTCGAGCCTGGGCCGAGAGAAAAACTGTTTTTT | CARSFEPGPREKLFF
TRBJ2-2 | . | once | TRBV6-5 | TGTGCCAGCAGGGTACAGGGTGTAGCCGGGGAGCTGTTTTTT | CASRVQGVAGELFF
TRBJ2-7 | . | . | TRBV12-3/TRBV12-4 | TGTGCCAGCAGTATCGGAGGGGAGTACGAGCAGTACTTC | CASSIGGEYEQYF
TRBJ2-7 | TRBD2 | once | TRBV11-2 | TGTGCCAGCAGCTTAGCTAGCGGGAGTATGTACGAGCAGTACTTC | CASSLASGSMYEQYF
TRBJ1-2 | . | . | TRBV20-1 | TGCAGTGCTAGTTACCAGGGGTTTAACTATGGCTACACCTTC | CSASYQGFNYGYTF
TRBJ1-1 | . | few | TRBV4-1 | TGCGCCAGCAGTCGCAACAGGGATCGAGGCACTGAAGCTTTCTTT | CASSRNRDRGTEAFF
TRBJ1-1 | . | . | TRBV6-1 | TGTGCCAGCAGTGAAGTTGGAAGGGGCACTGAAGCTTTCTTT | CASSEVGRGTEAFF
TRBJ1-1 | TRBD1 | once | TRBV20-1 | TGCAGTGCTAGTGGGGCGACAGAGGGGGCCCCTGAAGCTTTCTTT | CSASGATEGAPEAFF
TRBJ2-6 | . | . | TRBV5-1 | TGCGCCAGCAGCTTTCAGGGTTTTGGGGCCAACGTCCTGACTTTC | CASSFQGFGANVLTF
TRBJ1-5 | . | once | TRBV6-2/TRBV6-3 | TGTGCCAGCAGTTCCAATCAGGACAGTCGAAATCAGCCCCAGCATTTT | CASSSNQDSRNQPQHF
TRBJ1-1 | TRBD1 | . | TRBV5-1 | TGCGCCACGTCACCTGGGGACAGGAACACTGAAGCTTTCTTT | CATSPGDRNTEAFF
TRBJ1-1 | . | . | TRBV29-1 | TGCAGCGTTGGAGTCACGGGGGTCGATGAAGCTTTCTTT | CSVGVTGVDEAFF
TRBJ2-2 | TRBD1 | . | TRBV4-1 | TGCGCCAGCAGTATTGGACAGGGTGCGGACTACGGGGAGCTGTTTTTT | CASSIGQGADYGELFF
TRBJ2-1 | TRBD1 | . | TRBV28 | TGTGCCAGCAGTTGGACAGGGGACTTCTACAATGAGCAGTTCTTC | CASSWTGDFYNEQFF
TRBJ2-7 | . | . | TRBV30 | TGTGCCTGGAGTGTATCCAGGGACAAGTACTTC | CAWSVSRDKYF
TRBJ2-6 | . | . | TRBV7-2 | TGTGCCAGCAGCTTACAGGGTACAAGTGGGGCCAACGTCCTGACTTTC | CASSLQGTSGANVLTF
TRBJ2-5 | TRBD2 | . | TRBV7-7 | TGTGCTAGCAGCGCCTATATGGGGGCTAGCGGGTTAGAGACCCAGTACTTC | CASSAYMGASGLETQYF
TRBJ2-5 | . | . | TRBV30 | TGTGCCTGGAGTAGAAACGGGAAATGGACCCAGTACTTC | CAWSRNGKWTQYF
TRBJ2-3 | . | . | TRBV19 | TGTGCCAGTAGTTCGGACAACACAGATACGCAGTATTTT | CASSSDNTDTQYF
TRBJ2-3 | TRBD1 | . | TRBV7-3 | TGTGCCAGCAGCTTAACCTTCGACAGGGCAGATACGCAGTATTTT | CASSLTFDRADTQYF
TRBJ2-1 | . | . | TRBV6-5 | TGTGCCAGCAGTTCGCATACAGGACCTTACAATGAGCAGTTCTTC | CASSSHTGPYNEQFF
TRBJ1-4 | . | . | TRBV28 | TGTGCCAGCAGTACCCCCTCTGGGGCAGAGGATGAAAAACTGTTTTTT | CASSTPSGAEDEKLFF
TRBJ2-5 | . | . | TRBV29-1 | TGCAGCGTTGAAGGGCGGGCCACACAGGAGACCCAGTACTTC | CSVEGRATQETQYF
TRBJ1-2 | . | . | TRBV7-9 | TGTGCCAGCAGCTTACGACAGGACCATGGCTACACCTTC | CASSLRQDHGYTF
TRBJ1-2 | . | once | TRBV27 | TGTGCCAGCCGTGAATCCATAGCTAACTATGGCTACACCTTC | CASRESIANYGYTF
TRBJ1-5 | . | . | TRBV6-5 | TGTGCCAGCAGACCTCCGGGACAAAGTCAGCCCCAGCATTTT | CASRPPGQSQPQHF
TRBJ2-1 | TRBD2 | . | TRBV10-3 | TGTGCCATCAGGACACGGGCTAGCGGGAACAATGAGCAGTTCTTC | CAIRTRASGNNEQFF
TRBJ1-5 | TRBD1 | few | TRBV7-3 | TGTGCCAGCAGTGGACAGGGAAATCAGCCCCAGCATTTT | CASSGQGNQPQHF
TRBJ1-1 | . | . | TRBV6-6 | TGTGCCAGCAGTTACGTCGGAGTGATGAACACTGAAGCTTTCTTT | CASSYVGVMNTEAFF
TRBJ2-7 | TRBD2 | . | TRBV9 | TGTGCCAGCAGCGCCCGAGCGGGGTCCTACGAGCAGTACTTC | CASSARAGSYEQYF
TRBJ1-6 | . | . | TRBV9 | TGTGCCAGTAGTGTGCAGGGTCGCGATTCACCCCTCCACTTT | CASSVQGRDSPLHF
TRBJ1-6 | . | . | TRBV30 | TGTGCCTGGAGTGTACTCTCAGGGAGGCTTAATTCACCCCTCCACTTT | CAWSVLSGRLNSPLHF
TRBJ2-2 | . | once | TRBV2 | TGTGCCAGCAGTGAGACCAGGGGCACCGGGGAGCTGTTTTTT | CASSETRGTGELFF
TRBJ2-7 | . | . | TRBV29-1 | TGCAGCGTTGAATCGGGAGTGGGCGAGCAGTACTTC | CSVESGVGEQYF
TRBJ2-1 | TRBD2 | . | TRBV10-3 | TGTGCCATCAAGTCTAGCGGGAGCGACCCGCGGTACAATGAGCAGTTCTTC | CAIKSSGSDPRYNEQFF
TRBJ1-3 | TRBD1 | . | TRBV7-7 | TGTGCTAGCAGCTTTAGGACAGGGGCTGGAAACACCATATATTTT | CASSFRTGAGNTIYF
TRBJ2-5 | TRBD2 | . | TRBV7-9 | TGTGCCAGCAGCTTAGTGGGACTAGCGGGAGAGACCCAGTACTTC | CASSLVGLAGETQYF
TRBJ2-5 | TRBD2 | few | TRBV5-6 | TGTGCCAGCAGCTTGCGAGCGGGAGTAGCGACCCAGTACTTC | CASSLRAGVATQYF
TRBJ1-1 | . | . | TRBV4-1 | TGCGCCAGCAGCCAAGATCTCTCCCTCACTGAAGCTTTCTTT | CASSQDLSLTEAFF
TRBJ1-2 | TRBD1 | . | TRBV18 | TGTGCCAGCTCATCCGGACAGGGCAATGGCTACACCTTC | CASSSGQGNGYTF
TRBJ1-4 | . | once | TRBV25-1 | TGTGCCAGCAGTGAATCCCTTCCACAGGTCGGAGCGGGGAAACTGTTTTTT | CASSESLPQVGAGKLFF
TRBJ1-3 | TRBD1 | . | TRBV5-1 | TGCGCCAGCAGCCCGGGACAGGGAACTCTTTTCTCTGGAAACACCATATATTTT | CASSPGQGTLFSGNTIYF
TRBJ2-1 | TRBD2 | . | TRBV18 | TGTGCCAGCTCACCACCGGGAGGACTAGCGCCAAAGCAGTTCTTC | CASSPPGGLAPKQFF
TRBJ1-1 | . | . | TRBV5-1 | TGCGCCAGCACCTATTATACGGGCACTGAAGCTTTCTTT | CASTYYTGTEAFF
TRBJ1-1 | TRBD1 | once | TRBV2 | TGTGCCAGCAGTGAGCGACAGGGGGCGAAGTGGACTGAAGCTTTCTTT | CASSERQGAKWTEAFF
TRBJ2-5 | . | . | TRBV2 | TGTGCCAGCAGTGGCCGGGGCCAAGAGACCCAGTACTTC | CASSGRGQETQYF